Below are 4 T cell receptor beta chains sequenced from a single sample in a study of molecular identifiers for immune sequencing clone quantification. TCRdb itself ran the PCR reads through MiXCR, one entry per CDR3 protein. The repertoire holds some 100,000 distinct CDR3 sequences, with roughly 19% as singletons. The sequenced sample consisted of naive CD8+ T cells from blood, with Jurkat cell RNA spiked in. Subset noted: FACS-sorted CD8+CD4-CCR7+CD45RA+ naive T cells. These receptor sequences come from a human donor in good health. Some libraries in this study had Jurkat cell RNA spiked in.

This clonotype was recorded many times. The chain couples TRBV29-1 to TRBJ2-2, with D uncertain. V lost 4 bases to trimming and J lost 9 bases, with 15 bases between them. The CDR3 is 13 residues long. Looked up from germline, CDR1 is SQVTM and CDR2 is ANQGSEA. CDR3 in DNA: TGCAGCGTTGTTTTCGGCGTTCGCAGGGAGCTGTTTTTT. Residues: CSVVFGVRRELFF.

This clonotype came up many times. CDR3 sequence reads: CASSPSDRGNQPQHF. DNA for the CDR3: TGCGCCAGCAGCCCCTCGGACAGGGGCAATCAGCCCCAGCATTTT. The rearrangement uses TRBV4-3 and TRBJ1-5, with 8 nucleotides matching TRBD1. Germline-derived CDR1 and CDR2 are LGHNA and YSLEER. V lost 4 bases, J lost 2 bases, and 4 bases stayed unmatched. CDR3 size: 15 residues.

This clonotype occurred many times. As DNA, the CDR3 is TGTGCCAGCAGTATCCGGGGGGGGAAAGAGACCCAGTACTTC. Its protein product is CASSIRGGKETQYF. J is TRBJ2-5 and V is TRBV6-6; 8 positions agree with TRBD2. CDR3 length: 14 residues. Trimming took 5 bases from V and 3 from J; bases not matched to a gene: 5. Germline V gene sequence: CDR1 MNHNY, CDR2 SVGAGI (reference sequence).

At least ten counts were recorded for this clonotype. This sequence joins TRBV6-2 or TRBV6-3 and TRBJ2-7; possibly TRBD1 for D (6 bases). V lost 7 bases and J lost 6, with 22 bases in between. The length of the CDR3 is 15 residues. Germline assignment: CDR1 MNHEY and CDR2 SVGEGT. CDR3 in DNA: TGTGCCAGCAATGAGCCCCGGGACACCTTCGTCGAGCAGTACTTC. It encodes CASNEPRDTFVEQYF.